This T cell receptor beta chain was recovered during a study of chemoradiotherapy in HPV16-positive cancers (dated by TCRdb to 2022 to 2024). Regarding the study in general: Using functional T-cell assays on cells from a couple of HPV16-positive patients, the researchers defined candidate HPV-specific T-cell clones and common TCR motifs. The study asked whether T-cell immunity against the HPV oncoproteins E6 and E7 changes during chemoradiotherapy and whether it affects survival. The candidate HPV-specific TCRs and motifs were subsequently tracked in TCR repertoires obtained from approximately 86 patients with HPV-related cancers. Broad study findings and their caveats: Expansion of candidate HPV-specific clones and E7-related TCR motifs was observed in the tumor microenvironment during treatment, whereas no such expansion was observed for non-HPV-specific T cells. Improved recurrence-free survival in HPV16-positive patients was associated with expansion of HPV-responsive T cells during chemoradiotherapy. Only two HPV16-positive patients were used to derive the functional definition of HPV-specific T cells, and the survival association was reported for HPV16-positive patients.

Libraries were constructed by the immunoSEQ multiplex PCR assay. TCRdb re-hosts the immuneACCESS table, in-frame sequences only. Its copies lack some clones; in the studies checked, an unresolved V gene accounts for under half of them, and the cause for the rest is not known. In all, the sample holds around 20,000 clones, and about 90% of those were seen once. The ten most abundant clones make up around 5.3% of the sample. Because repertoires were sampled repeatedly during chemoradiotherapy, clonal expansion in the tumor microenvironment could be followed. For this clone: Its antigen is currently not known. Qualities for individual bases were not recorded, and no much larger clone is one base off.

Trimming leaves V shorter by 0 bases and J shorter by 2 bases, with the junction holding 10 bases beyond the gene matches. From the cysteine up to the phenylalanine, the CDR3 has a length of 17 residues. Left in the record is the CDR3 DNA by itself, 51 bases read in frame from the first base. Reading the germline V gene (reference sequence) gives CDR1 SEHNR and CDR2 FQNEAQ. Sequencing used blood, obtained from a patient who underwent chemoradiotherapy. Rearrangement joined TRBV7-9 to TRBJ2-7, with 7 junctional bases fitting TRBD1. The receptor was derived from a human donor with HPV-associated anogenital cancer. The CDR3 region reads CASSLALSGTATYEQYF. The DNA is TGTGCCAGCAGCTTAGCCTTGTCCGGGACAGCTACCTACGAGCAGTACTTC. Beyond the CDR3, the reference TRBV7-9 and TRBJ2-7 genes provide the residues; the full variable domain reads: DTGVSQNPRHKITKRGQNVTFRCDPISEHNRLYWYRQTLGQGPEFLTYFQNEAQLEKSRLLSDRFSAERPKGSFSTLEIQRTEQGDSAMYLCASSLALSGTATYEQYFGPGTRLTVT.